This is a list of T cell receptor beta chains from one sample in a study of blood T cell repertoires in COVID-19. Assay used: immunoSEQ multiplex PCR; TCRdb lists only in-frame clones, some missing. Among roughly 120,000 clones listed, approximately 80% were seen once. The sequenced material came from peripheral blood. These receptors were taken from a woman in her sixties or seventies with acute or convalescent COVID-19. CDR3s leave out the opening cysteine and the closing phenylalanine or tryptophan. Fields, in order: CDR3 protein, D gene, J gene, V gene. A D gene is named only where the DNA matches it firmly.

ASSRGTVTTGELF,TRBD1,TRBJ2-2,TRBV28
ASGRSGEITDTQY,TRBD2,TRBJ2-3,TRBV9
ASRIRAGELF,NA,TRBJ2-2,TRBV2
AWRVAGGPGTDTQY,TRBD2,TRBJ2-3,TRBV30
ASRPDSGRVTGELF,TRBD2,TRBJ2-2,TRBV28
SVLGAGDTEAF,NA,TRBJ1-1,TRBV29-1
ASSRDTNPYEQY,NA,TRBJ2-7,TRBV18
AWSAAGGSSPLH,TRBD1,TRBJ1-6,TRBV30
ASRKAAGMSYEQY,NA,TRBJ2-7,TRBV5-1
ASSMLLYGYT,NA,TRBJ1-2,TRBV19
ASSTGYNEQF,NA,TRBJ2-1,TRBV28
ASSPRGASGRETQY,TRBD2,TRBJ2-5,TRBV9
ASSLGGNTEAF,NA,TRBJ1-1,TRBV11-2
ASSLQGSSYNEQF,NA,TRBJ2-1,TRBV5-1
ASTTNQRERDNEQF,TRBD2,TRBJ2-1,TRBV6-6
ASSFPTRPIDTQY,NA,TRBJ2-3,TRBV7-8
AWTPRGRGEGGYT,NA,TRBJ1-2,TRBV30
ASSLQGTVKAF,NA,TRBJ1-1,TRBV12-3/TRBV12-4
ASSFGTGSYEQY,TRBD1,TRBJ2-7,TRBV5-1
ASSWGDRVEQF,TRBD1,TRBJ2-1,TRBV5-1
ASSVSPSYEQY,NA,TRBJ2-7,TRBV9
ASSPTGFGYT,TRBD1,TRBJ1-2,TRBV27
ASSIASGETQY,NA,TRBJ2-5,TRBV19
ASSLNFGSNNNEQF,NA,TRBJ2-1,TRBV5-1
ATALGASNQPQH,NA,TRBJ1-5,TRBV6-5
SVEQGGGYGYT,TRBD1,TRBJ1-2,TRBV29-1
ASSSRGASYNEQF,NA,TRBJ2-1,TRBV7-2
ASSYPGVVKSYISFEQY,NA,TRBJ2-7,TRBV7-4
ASSPGPGPGNEQY,NA,TRBJ2-7,TRBV18
ASSIDLWTDYPGANVLT,NA,TRBJ2-6,TRBV19
ASSFGLASYNEQF,TRBD2,TRBJ2-1,TRBV11-2
ASRQGYQPQH,NA,TRBJ1-5,TRBV28
SVQGPLDTQY,NA,TRBJ2-3,TRBV29-1
ARKGGGSGTQY,NA,TRBJ2-5,TRBV5-1
ASSFLAGGRYNEQF,TRBD2,TRBJ2-1,TRBV28
ASSDWGGGRELF,NA,TRBJ2-2,TRBV6-1
ASGTGASATNEKLF,TRBD1,TRBJ1-4,TRBV5-1
ASSYLLEGSGYT,NA,TRBJ1-2,TRBV6-6
ASSWGDSPLH,NA,TRBJ1-6,TRBV7-9
ASSYSSYSGANVLT,NA,TRBJ2-6,TRBV6-5
ASRDPGAGELF,NA,TRBJ2-2,TRBV6-5
ASSGGLAGGPEQF,TRBD2,TRBJ2-1,TRBV6-2/TRBV6-3
ASSSARVFTDTQY,NA,TRBJ2-3,TRBV5-6
ASREGEGKITEAF,NA,TRBJ1-1,TRBV19
ASSEGGFGAGGMDGYT,TRBD1,TRBJ1-2,TRBV6-1
ASSVFSGNEQF,NA,TRBJ2-1,TRBV6-4
ASSEDRVYDEQF,TRBD1,TRBJ2-1,TRBV10-1
ASSLASDSQNSPLH,NA,TRBJ1-6,TRBV5-1
ASSYSGASSQH,NA,TRBJ1-5,TRBV6-6
ASISGTSGSTDTQY,TRBD2,TRBJ2-3,TRBV2
ASSSLGGAGAF,NA,TRBJ1-1,TRBV12-3/TRBV12-4
ASSRTGNNQPQH,TRBD1,TRBJ1-5,TRBV25-1
ASSFRGNTEAF,NA,TRBJ1-1,TRBV27